These T cell receptor beta chains were read from a single sample in a study of T cell repertoires in ileal Crohn's disease. Assay used: immunoSEQ multiplex PCR; TCRdb lists only in-frame clones, some missing. In the table there are roughly 3,000 clones, over 85% of which are singletons. The specimen sequenced was ileal tissue. Receptors originate from an adult with Crohn's disease. CDR3s include the opening cysteine and the closing phenylalanine or tryptophan. The order of the fields is V gene, clone size, J gene, D gene, CDR3 DNA, CDR3 protein. A D gene is named only where the DNA matches it firmly. Size is omitted from some rows. Given values are once, few, many or a class for expanded clones.

v_gene: TRBV15; abundance: -; j_gene: TRBJ2-5; d_gene: -; CDR3nt: TGTGCCACCAGCAGAGAAAGGGCGCAGGGTGGCGAGACCCAGTACTTC; CDR3aa: CATSRERAQGGETQYF
v_gene: TRBV27; abundance: -; j_gene: TRBJ2-1; d_gene: -; CDR3nt: TGTGCCAGCAGATCAACCGGGAGTACTAATGAGCAGTTCTTC; CDR3aa: CASRSTGSTNEQFF
v_gene: TRBV15; abundance: -; j_gene: TRBJ2-7; d_gene: TRBD1; CDR3nt: TGTGCCTCCCGACAGGGGAGCTCCTACGAGCAGTACTTC; CDR3aa: CASRQGSSYEQYF
v_gene: TRBV19; abundance: -; j_gene: TRBJ1-5; d_gene: TRBD1; CDR3nt: TGTGCCAGTACCCTCGGACAGGGGGCCTATCAGCCCCAGCATTTT; CDR3aa: CASTLGQGAYQPQHF
v_gene: TRBV19; abundance: -; j_gene: TRBJ2-4; d_gene: TRBD1; CDR3nt: TGTGCCAGTAGTCCGCAGGGGGCGCCCGGGCAAAACATTCAGTACTTC; CDR3aa: CASSPQGAPGQNIQYF
v_gene: TRBV29-1; abundance: once; j_gene: TRBJ2-5; d_gene: TRBD1; CDR3nt: TGCAGCGTTCGCCGACAGGGGGGACAAGAGACCCAGTACTTC; CDR3aa: CSVRRQGGQETQYF
v_gene: TRBV4-1; abundance: -; j_gene: TRBJ2-3; d_gene: TRBD1; CDR3nt: TGCGCCAGCAGCCAATCTGGGACAGGCCGGGTAGGAGATACGCAGTATTTT; CDR3aa: CASSQSGTGRVGDTQYF
v_gene: TRBV28; abundance: -; j_gene: TRBJ1-2; d_gene: -; CDR3nt: TGTGCCAGCAGTTTAGACAGTTCGGGGTCTAACTATGGCTACACCTTC; CDR3aa: CASSLDSSGSNYGYTF
v_gene: TRBV5-6; abundance: once; j_gene: TRBJ2-7; d_gene: TRBD2; CDR3nt: TGTGCCAGCAGAGGGGGACTAGCGGGAAACTACGAGCAGTACTTC; CDR3aa: CASRGGLAGNYEQYF
v_gene: TRBV14; abundance: once; j_gene: TRBJ1-6; d_gene: -; CDR3nt: TGTGCCAGCAGCCTTCGGGCTGTACGGTCACCCCTCCACTTT; CDR3aa: CASSLRAVRSPLHF
v_gene: TRBV7-9; abundance: -; j_gene: TRBJ2-5; d_gene: -; CDR3nt: TGTGCCAGCTCTGGAGGAGGGGACGAAGAGACCCAGTACTTC; CDR3aa: CASSGGGDEETQYF
v_gene: TRBV5-8; abundance: -; j_gene: TRBJ2-1; d_gene: TRBD2; CDR3nt: TGTGCCAGCAGCTTGATCTCTAGCGGGCGGAATGAGCAGTTCTTC; CDR3aa: CASSLISSGRNEQFF
v_gene: TRBV7-3; abundance: -; j_gene: TRBJ1-1; d_gene: TRBD1; CDR3nt: TGTGCCAGCAGCTTGCAGGGGGGCACTGAAGCTTTCTTT; CDR3aa: CASSLQGGTEAFF
v_gene: TRBV18; abundance: -; j_gene: TRBJ2-7; d_gene: TRBD1; CDR3nt: TGTGCCAGCTCACATGAGACAGGGGGAAGCGAGCAGTACTTC; CDR3aa: CASSHETGGSEQYF
v_gene: TRBV7-9; abundance: -; j_gene: TRBJ1-2; d_gene: -; CDR3nt: TGTGCCAGCAGCTTAGGGGGGGTAAGGTATGGCTACACCTTC; CDR3aa: CASSLGGVRYGYTF
v_gene: TRBV7-2; abundance: once; j_gene: TRBJ2-7; d_gene: TRBD1; CDR3nt: TGTGCCAGCAGCTTAACTGACAGGGACTACGAGCAGTACTTC; CDR3aa: CASSLTDRDYEQYF
v_gene: TRBV11-1; abundance: -; j_gene: TRBJ2-7; d_gene: -; CDR3nt: TGTGCCAGCAGCAACCCCGGCCTACACTACGAGCAGTACTTC; CDR3aa: CASSNPGLHYEQYF
v_gene: TRBV6-5; abundance: -; j_gene: TRBJ2-1; d_gene: -; CDR3nt: TGTGCCAGCAGTTCCCTTGACTGGCATGAGCAGTTCTTC; CDR3aa: CASSSLDWHEQFF
v_gene: TRBV6-1; abundance: once; j_gene: TRBJ1-1; d_gene: -; CDR3nt: TGTGCCAGCAGTGCCTCGAGGAAGGCTGAAGCTTTCTTT; CDR3aa: CASSASRKAEAFF
v_gene: TRBV19; abundance: -; j_gene: TRBJ2-7; d_gene: TRBD1; CDR3nt: TGTGCCACTCAAAGTACAGGGGGCATCTACGAGCAGTACTTC; CDR3aa: CATQSTGGIYEQYF
v_gene: TRBV5-4; abundance: -; j_gene: TRBJ2-2; d_gene: TRBD2; CDR3nt: TGTGCCAGCAGCGTCCGGGGGGTGCGAGCCGGGGAGCTGTTTTTT; CDR3aa: CASSVRGVRAGELFF
v_gene: TRBV6-5; abundance: few; j_gene: TRBJ2-1; d_gene: TRBD2; CDR3nt: TGTGCCAGCAGACTTCTAGCGGGAGGGACGAGGGAGCAGTTCTTC; CDR3aa: CASRLLAGGTREQFF